The source of this T cell receptor (beta chain) is a study of cytomegalovirus exposure and HLA in healthy donors. Study at large: Unique TCRs from HLA-typed donors, roughly 87 million of them, were held in an early data release. The study's findings and limits: Most TCR beta V segments were productive about 90% or about 30% of the time in an earlier analysis. HLA alleles were associated with around 17,000 TCR beta sequences in a later analysis at 0.05 false discovery rate. The study put 150 or so TCR beta chains on its list as cytomegalovirus-associated.

On this clone itself: Its cognate antigen is unknown.

The CDR3 spans 11 residues. With 8 bases removed from V and 6 bases from J, the gap between germline ends came to 7 bases. Germline V gene lookup returns CDR1 MNHEY and CDR2 SVGAGI. Use of 60 Vbeta and 13 Jbeta primers characterized the PCR. Sequencing used immunoSEQ multiplex PCR; TCRdb keeps in-frame clones, though not all of them. The sample shows about 130,000 clones, and roughly 2.7% sits with its ten largest clones. The source of this sequence is a man aged 25-45 years in good health and CMV-seronegative. The sequenced material came from PBMCs. The chain uses TRBV6-5 and TRBJ2-2; D is perhaps TRBD2 (5 bases). The CDR3 loop reads CASRGAGELFF. The CDR3 nucleotides read TGTGCCAGCCGGGGAGCCGGGGAGCTGTTTTTT.